The 21 T cell receptor beta chains below all came from one sample that was sequenced in a study of blood T cells in healthy people across ages. Sample-barcoded 5' priming and a J-beta primer mix drove a second PCR of about 6 to 12 cycles. TCRdb reprocessed the 5' RACE reads with MiXCR, giving one entry per CDR3 protein. Here the sample spans roughly 1.4 million distinct CDR3 sequences, approximately 59% being singletons. The material sequenced was blood. The receptors here all came from a man between 18 and 29 years old in good health.

This rearrangement joins TRBV6-6 to TRBJ2-3, with TRBD2 as a possible D gene (5 bases). Germline V CDR1 and CDR2: MNHNY, SVGAGI (reference sequence). The CDR3 is made up of 13 amino acids. Deletions cut 4 bases from V and 3 bases from J, with 8 bases between. CDR3 nucleotide sequence: TGTGCCAGCAGTTCGGGGAAAACAGATACGCAGTATTTT. This gives the protein CASSSGKTDTQYF.

This clonotype was detected many times. V gene TRBV10-3 combines with J gene TRBJ2-1; 14 nucleotides align to TRBD2. The CDR3 sequence is 15 residues long. V shed 7 bases, J shed 4 bases, and the junction held 3 bases outside the gene matches. Looked up from germline, CDR1 is ENHRY and CDR2 is SYGVKD. The CDR3 nucleotides are TGTGCCATCACCGGGACTAGCGGGGGTTACAATGAGCAGTTCTTC. Translated, it gives CAITGTSGGYNEQFF.

This clonotype was counted only a few times. V gene TRBV20-1 combines with J gene TRBJ2-5, with D perhaps matching TRBD2 (7 bases). The germline V and J ends were trimmed by 6 bases and 9 bases, with 23 bases remaining between them. The CDR3 spans 14 residues. The germline gives CDR1 DFQATT, CDR2 SNEGSKA (reference sequence). The CDR3 DNA reads TGCAGTGCAACCCTTAGGAGGGGGGGGCTTTCCCAGTACTTC. Translation: CSATLRRGGLSQYF.

The chain combines TRBV21-1 with TRBJ2-3. TRBV21-1 is recorded as a pseudogene. CDR3 size: 11 residues. The CDR3 DNA reads as TGTGCCAGCATACCTCGGGGTACGCAGTATTTT. It specifies CASIPRGTQYF.

The genes are TRBV4-2 and TRBJ2-1; D is perhaps TRBD2 (6 bases). V lost 1 base and J lost 2, with 12 bases in between. This CDR3 has 16 amino acids. Germline CDR1 LGHNA, CDR2 YNFKEQ. The CDR3 loop reads CASSQVEGHTYNEQFF. The CDR3 DNA reads TGTGCCAGCAGCCAAGTGGAGGGCCACACCTACAATGAGCAGTTCTTC.

The chain is built from TRBV7-2 and TRBJ2-4; D may match TRBD1 or TRBD2 (5 bases each). The CDR3 spans 13 residues. The V end was cut by 2 bases, the J end by 13 bases, with 15 bases between. The germline V gene has CDR1 SGHTA and CDR2 FQGNSA. CDR3 in amino acids: CASSLRTLWGQYF. The CDR3 region has the DNA TGTGCCAGCAGCTTAAGGACGCTTTGGGGGCAGTACTTC.

CDR3 in amino acids: CSARDRRAGVGYEQYF. In DNA form, the CDR3 reads TGCAGTGCTAGAGATCGTAGGGCAGGAGTTGGCTACGAGCAGTACTTC. The rearrangement joins TRBV20-1 to TRBJ2-4, with D unclear. The J call is doubtful: the DNA matches TRBJ2-7 better. The CDR3 spans 16 residues. The germline gives CDR1 DFQATT, CDR2 SNEGSKA (reference sequence).

Only one count was recorded for this clonotype. This rearrangement joins TRBV7-9 to TRBJ2-1; D remains unclear. V lost 2 bases and J lost 6, with 17 bases in between. The CDR3 consists of 16 residues. Germline V CDR1 and CDR2: SEHNR, FQNEAQ (reference sequence). In nucleotides, the CDR3 is TGTGCCAGCAGCTTACTAGAAACCCCCCAGAGCAATGAGCAGTTCTTC. It encodes CASSLLETPQSNEQFF.

The V gene is TRBV6-6, the J gene TRBJ2-1; 7 bases line up with TRBD1. After removal of 5 bases from V and 14 bases from J, the junction contained 6 bases not matched to a gene. Per germline, CDR1 MNHNY and CDR2 SVGAGI (reference sequence). The CDR3 contains 11 residues. The CDR3 DNA follows: TGTGCCAGCAGTCCAGGGGGTGGTGAGTTCTTC. Its translation is CASSPGGGEFF.

This clonotype is a singleton in its sample. The chain employs TRBV11-2 and TRBJ2-1; perhaps D is TRBD1 or TRBD2 (5 bases each). Trimming shortened V by 5 bases and J by 4 bases, and 18 bases separated the two germline ends. This CDR3 is built from 16 residues. The V gene's germline CDR1 is SGHAT and CDR2 FQNNGV. This CDR3 reads CASSKYRDPPYNEQFF. The CDR3 DNA is TGTGCCAGCAGCAAGTACCGGGACCCCCCTTACAATGAGCAGTTCTTC.

DNA of the CDR3: TGCGCCAGCAGCCAAGAGTACCAGGATGGTCGTTGGGATACGCAGTATTTT. Translating it yields CASSQEYQDGRWDTQYF. V and J are TRBV4-3 and TRBJ2-3; no clear D. CDR1 and CDR2 from the germline V gene are LGHNA and YSLEER. The ends were cut back, 0 bases at V and 6 bases at J, with 19 bases in the middle. This CDR3 has 17 amino acids.

The V and J genes are TRBV12-3 or TRBV12-4 and TRBJ1-2, with a tentative D call TRBD1 (5 bases). Between the trimmed V and J ends, which lost 6 bases and 7 bases, there was a span of 15 bases. This CDR3 spans 13 amino acids. The CDR3 spells CASSPRVGTGYTF. In nucleotides, the CDR3 is TGTGCCAGCAGCCCCCGCGTGGGGACTGGCTACACCTTC.

The rearrangement uses TRBV4-2 and TRBJ1-6, with D possibly being TRBD1 (6 bases). Germline V gene lookup returns CDR1 LGHNA and CDR2 YNFKEQ. The CDR3 is 16 amino acids. V lost 0 bases, J lost 9 bases, and 15 bases lay in between. The CDR3 DNA sequence: TGTGCCAGCAGCCAAGACCTGACAGGAACAGGTTCACCCCTCCACTTT. It codes for CASSQDLTGTGSPLHF.

This clonotype was seen only once. This chain uses TRBV18 with TRBJ2-4; weak D call: TRBD1 (6 bases). The J call may be faulty, since TRBJ2-7 better matches the DNA end. CDR3 size: 14 residues. The germline gives CDR1 KGHSH, CDR2 LQKENI. The CDR3 region has the DNA TGTGCCAGCTCACGGGACACCAGGGGATACGAGCAGTACTTC. Translated: CASSRDTRGYEQYF.

The chain has TRBV10-3 and TRBJ1-1; D remains unclear. Germline assignment: CDR1 ENHRY and CDR2 SYGVKD. Trimming took off 2 bases at V and 4 bases at J, with 11 bases between the two ends. CDR3 length: 14 residues. This chain's CDR3 is CAISEVGRVTEAFF. CDR3 DNA sequence: TGTGCCATCAGTGAGGTGGGCCGAGTCACTGAAGCTTTCTTT.

V is TRBV20-1 and J is TRBJ1-4; no clear D gene. V lost 6 bases and J 3 bases, leaving 11 bases between the germline ends. The germline CDR1 and CDR2 sequences are DFQATT and SNEGSKA (reference sequence). CDR3 length equals 13 residues. The CDR3 is CSAPGEANEKLFF. The CDR3 nucleotides are TGCAGTGCACCCGGGGAGGCTAATGAAAAACTGTTTTTT.

The chain carries TRBV7-9 and TRBJ1-2, with a possible D match to TRBD1 (6 bases). In germline, CDR1 is SEHNR, CDR2 FQNEAQ (reference sequence). Trimming removed 1 base at V and 3 bases at J, with 9 bases between. The length of the CDR3 is 14 residues. CDR3 loop: CASSLDPGDYGYTF. The CDR3 bases are TGTGCCAGCAGCTTAGATCCAGGGGACTATGGCTACACCTTC. The full variable domain, completed using reference TRBV7-9 and TRBJ1-2, is DTGVSQNPRHKITKRGQNVTFRCDPISEHNRLYWYRQTLGQGPEFLTYFQNEAQLEKSRLLSDRFSAERPKGSFSTLEIQRTEQGDSAMYLCASSLDPGDYGYTFGSGTRLTVV.

The rearrangement links TRBV20-1 to TRBJ1-5; 7 nucleotides align to TRBD1. Looked up from germline, CDR1 is DFQATT and CDR2 is SNEGSKA (reference sequence). This CDR3 is built from 17 residues. The J segment lost 4 bases and the V segment lost 0 bases, leaving 12 bases of the junction unmatched. The CDR3 region is CSARDYEDRDINQPQHF. For the CDR3, the DNA is TGCAGTGCTAGAGACTACGAAGACAGGGATATTAATCAGCCCCAGCATTTT.

This rearrangement joins TRBV11-2 to TRBJ2-1, with D tentatively TRBD1 or TRBD2 (5 bases each). The CDR3 sequence is 17 residues long. The V end lost 6 bases, the J end lost 7 bases, and 25 bases lay between the germline ends. Germline V gene data show CDR1 as SGHAT and CDR2 as FQNNGV. The CDR3 DNA reads TGTGCCAGCAGTTCGTTCCCGGGACCAACGGGAACTAATGAGCAGTTCTTC. Protein: CASSSFPGPTGTNEQFF.

The chain uses TRBV27 and TRBJ2-7, with TRBD1 matching over 10 bases. The trim removed 5 bases at V and 7 bases at J, leaving 8 bases unmatched. CDR3 length: 14 amino acids. The germline V gene has CDR1 MNHEY and CDR2 SMNVEV (reference sequence). The DNA of the CDR3 is TGTGCCAGCAGTCGGACAGGGGGTTACAATGAGCAGTACTTC. Protein sequence: CASSRTGGYNEQYF.

This clonotype showed up just a few times. The chain joins TRBV24-1 to TRBJ2-5; the match to TRBD2 covers 8 bases. CDR1 KGHDR and CDR2 SFDVKD come from the germline V gene. The J segment lost 3 bases and the V segment lost 2 bases, leaving 1 base of the junction unmatched. The CDR3 contains 14 residues. CDR3: CATSDSGGEETQYF. CDR3 DNA: TGTGCCACCAGTGATTCCGGGGGGGAAGAGACCCAGTACTTC.